The next 8 T cell receptor beta chains were all read from a single sample in a study of blood T cell repertoires in COVID-19. Produced via immunoSEQ multiplex PCR; TCRdb's table is partial and in-frame only. The sample shows 150,000 to 180,000 clones, around 90% of them seen only once. Sequencing used peripheral blood. The receptor set was obtained from a man aged 45-65 years with acute or convalescent COVID-19.

The rearrangement joins TRBV7-2 to TRBJ2-5, with a weak D call TRBD1 (6 bases). V was trimmed by 5 bases and J by 5 bases, leaving 15 bases between them. The CDR3 length is 14 residues. CDR1 and CDR2 (germline): SGHTA, FQGNSA. The CDR3 is CASSRIQGYETQYF. Written as DNA, the CDR3 is TGTGCCAGCAGCCGTATCCAGGGGTACGAGACCCAGTACTTC.

The chain carries TRBV29-1 and TRBJ2-5; TRBD1 might be the D (6 bases). Trimming took 5 bases from V and 4 from J, leaving 14 bases between them. The germline CDR1 and CDR2 sequences are SQVTM and ANQGSEA. The CDR3 is 13 amino acids. DNA of the CDR3: TGCAGCGTTTACAGGGATCGACGAGAGACCCAGTACTTC. It translates to CSVYRDRRETQYF. Full variable domain (outside the CDR3, taken from reference TRBV29-1 and TRBJ2-5): SAVISQKPSRDICQRGTSLTIQCQVDSQVTMMFWYRQQPGQSLTLIATANQGSEATYESGFVIDKFPISRPNLTFSTLTVSNMSPEDSSIYLCSVYRDRRETQYFGPGTRLLVL.

The rearrangement links TRBV19 to TRBJ1-1; 9 nucleotides match TRBD1. This CDR3 has 14 residues. Trimming removed 6 bases from V and 4 bases from J; junction bases left unmatched: 6. Germline CDR1 LNHDA, CDR2 SQIVND (reference sequence). CDR3: CASSLDRGGTEAFF. CDR3 sequence (DNA): TGTGCCAGTAGCCTCGACAGGGGGGGCACTGAAGCTTTCTTT.

The genes are TRBV6-5 and TRBJ1-2; 8 nucleotides match TRBD1. The junction had 5 bases not matched to a gene; V was cut back by 7 bases and J by 7 bases. The germline V gene has CDR1 MNHEY and CDR2 SVGAGI. The CDR3 length is 12 residues. CDR3 amino acids: CASTPGGVGYTF. The CDR3 nucleotides read TGTGCCAGCACCCCAGGGGGCGTTGGCTACACCTTC.

This chain uses TRBV11-2 with TRBJ1-1, with 8 positions matching TRBD1. Trimming removed 4 bases from V and 11 bases from J; junction bases left unmatched: 18. The CDR3 extends over 16 amino acids. Germline V gives CDR1 SGHAT, CDR2 FQNNGV. CDR3 DNA sequence: TGTGCCAGCAGCTCAAAGTCCGAACTCAGGGGGCGCGGGGCTTTCTTT. It codes for CASSSKSELRGRGAFF.

The gene calls are TRBV10-3 and TRBJ1-2, with D tentatively TRBD1 (5 bases). Looked up from germline, CDR1 is ENHRY and CDR2 is SYGVKD. Trimming cost V 10 bases and J 4 bases, with 13 bases left between them. CDR3 size: 12 residues. The CDR3: CATWDGGYGYTF. The DNA for the CDR3 is TGTGCCACCTGGGACGGGGGCTATGGCTACACCTTC.

The rearrangement joins TRBV5-1 to TRBJ2-2, with 7 bases aligning to TRBD1. The CDR3 sequence is 15 residues long. CDR1 SGHRS and CDR2 YFSETQ come from the germline V gene. V lost 4 bases, J lost 8 bases, and 11 bases stayed unmatched. CDR3 protein: CASSHGRGRTGELFF. CDR3 coding DNA: TGCGCCAGCAGCCACGGTAGGGGGCGTACGGGGGAGCTGTTTTTT.

The CDR3 here is CASSYSMALASNEQFF. Here the CDR3 DNA reads TGTGCCAGCAGTTACTCGATGGCCCTAGCCTCCAATGAGCAGTTCTTC. V is TRBV6-5 and J is TRBJ2-1; D possibly corresponds to TRBD2 (5 bases). Deletions cut 0 bases from V and 6 bases from J, with 15 bases between. Germline V gives CDR1 MNHEY, CDR2 SVGAGI. This CDR3 spans 16 amino acids.